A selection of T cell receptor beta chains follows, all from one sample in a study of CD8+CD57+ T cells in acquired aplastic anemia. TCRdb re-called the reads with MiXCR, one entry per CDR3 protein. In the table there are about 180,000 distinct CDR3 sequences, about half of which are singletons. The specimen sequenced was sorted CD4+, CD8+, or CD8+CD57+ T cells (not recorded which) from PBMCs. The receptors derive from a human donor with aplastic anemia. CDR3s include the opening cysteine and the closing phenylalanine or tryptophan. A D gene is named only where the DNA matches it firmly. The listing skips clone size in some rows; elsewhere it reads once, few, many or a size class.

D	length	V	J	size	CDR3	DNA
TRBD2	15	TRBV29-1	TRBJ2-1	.	CSVEGLAGGYNEQFF	TGCAGCGTTGAAGGACTAGCGGGGGGGTACAATGAGCAGTTCTTC
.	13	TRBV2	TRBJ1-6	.	CASSDRVVSPLHF	TGTGCCAGCAGTGACAGGGTCGTTTCACCCCTCCACTTT
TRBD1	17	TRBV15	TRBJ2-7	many	CATSRLKPGTGYYEQYF	TGTGCCACCAGCAGATTAAAACCCGGGACAGGATACTACGAGCAGTACTTC
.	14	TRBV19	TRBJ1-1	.	CASSIDQSWPGAFF	TGTGCCAGTAGTATAGATCAAAGTTGGCCTGGGGCTTTCTTT
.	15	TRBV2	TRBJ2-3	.	CASSQVLAVADTQYF	TGTGCCAGCAGCCAAGTTCTAGCTGTGGCGGATACGCAGTATTTT
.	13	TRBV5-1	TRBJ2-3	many	CASFTPGTDTQYF	TGCGCCAGCTTTACGCCTGGCACAGATACGCAGTATTTT
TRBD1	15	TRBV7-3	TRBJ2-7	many	CASSFTGGVWNEQYF	TGTGCCAGCAGCTTCACAGGGGGCGTTTGGAACGAGCAGTACTTC
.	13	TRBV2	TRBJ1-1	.	CASGGQLNTEAFF	TGTGCCAGCGGGGGACAACTGAACACTGAAGCTTTCTTT
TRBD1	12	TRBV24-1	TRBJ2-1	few	CATSDPGGVQFF	TGTGCCACCAGTGATCCAGGGGGCGTGCAGTTCTTC
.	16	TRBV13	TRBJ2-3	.	CASSLTRDWSTDTQYF	TGTGCCAGCAGCTTGACCAGGGATTGGAGCACAGATACGCAGTATTTT
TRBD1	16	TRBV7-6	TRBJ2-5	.	CASSLDADRVFGTQYF	TGTGCCAGCAGCTTAGACGCGGACAGGGTTTTCGGGACCCAGTACTTC
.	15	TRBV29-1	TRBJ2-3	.	CSVVAGKVRTDTQYF	TGCAGCGTTGTAGCAGGGAAGGTACGCACAGATACGCAGTATTTT
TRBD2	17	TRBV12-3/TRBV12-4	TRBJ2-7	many	CASSSYPLLAGSSEQYF	TGTGCCAGCAGTTCCTACCCGTTGTTAGCGGGGTCCAGCGAGCAGTACTTC
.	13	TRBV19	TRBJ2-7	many	CASSTIPSYEQYF	TGTGCCAGCTCGACAATCCCTTCCTACGAGCAGTACTTC
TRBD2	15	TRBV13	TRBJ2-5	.	CASSSSGAGLATQYF	TGTGCCAGCAGCTCCAGCGGGGCGGGTTTAGCGACCCAGTACTTC
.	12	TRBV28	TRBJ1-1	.	CASSSYRAEAFF	TGTGCCAGCAGTTCCTATAGAGCTGAAGCTTTCTTT
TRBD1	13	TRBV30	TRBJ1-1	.	CAWEGQGNTEALF	TGTGCCTGGGAGGGACAGGGGAACACTGAAGCTCTCTTT
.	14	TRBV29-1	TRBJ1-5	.	CSVGSVGLEQHQHF	TGCAGCGTTGGGTCAGTGGGATTGGAACAGCACCAGCATTTT
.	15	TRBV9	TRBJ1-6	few	CASSVESSYNSPLHF	TGTGCCAGCAGCGTAGAGAGCTCCTATAATTCACCCCTCCACTTT
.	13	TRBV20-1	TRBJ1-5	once	CSASLREGQPQHF	TGCAGTGCTAGTCTGAGGGAAGGGCAGCCCCAGCATTTT
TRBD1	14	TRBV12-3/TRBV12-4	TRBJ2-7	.	CASMRDRGVLEQYF	TGTGCCAGCATGAGAGACAGGGGCGTTCTAGAGCAGTACTTC
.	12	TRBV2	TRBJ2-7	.	CASIEGSVEQYF	TGTGCCAGCATAGAAGGATCGGTCGAGCAGTACTTC
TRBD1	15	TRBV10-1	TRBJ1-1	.	CASRENRGLDTEAFF	TGCGCCAGCAGAGAAAACAGGGGGCTGGACACTGAAGCTTTCTTT
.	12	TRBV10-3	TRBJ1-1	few	CAISDRIPEAFF	TGTGCCATCAGTGACCGTATCCCTGAAGCTTTCTTT
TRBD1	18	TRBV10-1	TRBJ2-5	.	CAAPPRTGLPLSQETQYF	TGCGCCGCACCCCCAAGGACAGGGCTACCCCTCTCCCAAGAGACCCAGTACTTC
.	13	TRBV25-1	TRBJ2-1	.	CASSEYKYNEQFF	TGTGCCAGCAGTGAATACAAATACAATGAGCAGTTCTTC
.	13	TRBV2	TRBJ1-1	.	CASVRGENTEAFF	TGTGCCAGCGTGAGGGGTGAGAACACTGAAGCTTTCTTT
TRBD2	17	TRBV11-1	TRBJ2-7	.	CASSPGGTRPAGDEQYF	TGTGCCAGCAGCCCGGGTGGGACTAGGCCCGCAGGGGACGAGCAGTACTTC
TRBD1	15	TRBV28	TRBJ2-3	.	CASSLKTGAGDTQYF	TGTGCCAGCAGTTTAAAGACAGGGGCTGGCGATACGCAGTATTTT
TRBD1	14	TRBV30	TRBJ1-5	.	CAWSGQGGTQPQHF	TGTGCCTGGAGTGGACAGGGTGGCACTCAGCCCCAGCATTTT
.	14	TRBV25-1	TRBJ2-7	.	CASSESQGGLEQYF	TGTGCCAGCAGTGAATCCCAGGGAGGCCTCGAGCAGTACTTC
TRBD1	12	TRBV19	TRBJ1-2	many	CASPPGQYGYTF	TGTGCCAGTCCCCCGGGACAGTATGGCTACACCTTC
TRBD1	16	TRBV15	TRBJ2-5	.	CATSSSRTGAGETQYF	TGTGCCACCAGCAGCTCCAGGACAGGGGCTGGCGAGACCCAGTACTTC
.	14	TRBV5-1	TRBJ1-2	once	CASSLDFENYGYTF	TGCGCCAGCAGCTTGGATTTCGAAAACTATGGCTACACCTTC
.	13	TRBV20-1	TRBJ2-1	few	CSASTPFYNEQFF	TGCAGTGCTTCAACTCCTTTCTACAATGAGCAGTTCTTC
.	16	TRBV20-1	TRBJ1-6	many	CSARGWGAGYNSPLHF	TGCAGTGCTAGGGGTTGGGGGGCTGGGTATAATTCACCCCTCCACTTT
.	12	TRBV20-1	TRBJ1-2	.	CSARGGDYGYTF	TGCAGTGCTAGGGGAGGGGACTATGGCTACACCTTC
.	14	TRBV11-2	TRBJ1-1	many	CASSRVQGLGAAFF	TGTGCCAGCAGCCGAGTACAGGGATTAGGGGCAGCTTTCTTT
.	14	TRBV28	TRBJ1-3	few	CASSAQDSGNTIYF	TGTGCCAGCAGTGCACAGGACTCTGGAAACACCATATATTTT
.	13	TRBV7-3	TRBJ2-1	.	CASSPSGKDEQFF	TGTGCCAGCAGCCCATCTGGCAAAGATGAGCAGTTCTTC
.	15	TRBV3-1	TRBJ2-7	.	CASSQLGAGAYEQYF	TGTGCCAGCAGCCAATTGGGGGCAGGGGCCTACGAGCAGTACTTC
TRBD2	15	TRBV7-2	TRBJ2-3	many	CASGVAGGSTDTQYF	TGTGCCAGCGGAGTAGCGGGGGGGAGCACAGATACGCAGTATTTT
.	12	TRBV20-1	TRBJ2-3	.	CSARDRIQDWYF	TGCAGTGCTAGAGATCGGATTCAAGATTGGTATTTT
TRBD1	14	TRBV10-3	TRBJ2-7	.	CAIRPDRALGEQYF	TGTGCCATCAGACCCGACAGGGCTCTCGGTGAGCAGTACTTC
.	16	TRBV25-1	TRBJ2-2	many	CASSERAGPNTGELFF	TGTGCCAGCAGTGAAAGGGCAGGACCGAACACCGGGGAGCTGTTTTTT
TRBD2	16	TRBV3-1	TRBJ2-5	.	CASSQPLAGTQETQYF	TGTGCCAGCAGCCAACCTTTAGCGGGGACACAAGAGACCCAGTACTTC
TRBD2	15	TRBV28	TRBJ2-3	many	CASSPSGGGTDTQYF	TGCGCCAGCAGCCCCAGCGGGGGCGGCACAGATACGCAGTATTTT
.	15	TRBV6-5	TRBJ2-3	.	CASSYSFADTDTQYF	TGTGCCAGCAGTTACTCATTCGCGGACACAGATACGCAGTATTTT
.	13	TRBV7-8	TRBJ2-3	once	CACRIDRGDTQYF	TGTGCCTGCAGAATAGATAGGGGGGATACGCAGTATTTT
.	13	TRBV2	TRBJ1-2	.	CASSESVYYGYTF	TGTGCCAGCAGTGAATCTGTATACTATGGCTACACCTTC